These T cell receptor beta chains were read from a single sample in a study of monozygotic twins with inflammatory bowel disease. Reanalyzing the 5' RACE reads, TCRdb keeps one entry per CDR3 protein, without DNA. The sample features 95,000 to 110,000 distinct CDR3 sequences, with approximately 2% in its top ten. Material for sequencing was blood. Every receptor here comes from a human donor with ulcerative colitis or Crohn's disease, or a healthy co-twin of an affected twin (not recorded which). CDR3s include the opening cysteine and the closing phenylalanine or tryptophan.

J | V | CDR3
TRBJ2-2 | TRBV20-1 | CSARDWAGGNTGELFF
TRBJ1-5 | TRBV2 | CASKAEGQLNQPQHF
TRBJ2-3 | TRBV20-1 | CSARDAYGEADTQYF
TRBJ2-1 | TRBV5-8 | CAIRAGVEQFF
TRBJ2-7 | TRBV20-1 | CSARGHGLAGGKGSYEQYF
TRBJ2-7 | TRBV4-3 | CASSQISGTEQYF
TRBJ2-5 | TRBV6-1 | CASSELIQETQYF
TRBJ1-2 | TRBV7-2 | CASSLTGLVGYGYTF
TRBJ2-2 | TRBV11-2 | CASERKQGNTGELFF
TRBJ2-7 | TRBV14 | CASSRTVADYEQYF
TRBJ2-7 | TRBV20-1 | CSARDRTGKIYEQYF
TRBJ1-2 | TRBV4-2 | CASSQDRWQVGRGYTF
TRBJ2-3 | TRBV5-1 | CASSPDRPGTDTQYF
TRBJ1-3 | TRBV10-3 | CAVGQVSGNTIYF
TRBJ1-5 | TRBV18 | CASSLRGPYSNQPQHF
TRBJ1-4 | TRBV4-3 | CASSQDPDFEKLFF
TRBJ2-1 | TRBV20-1 | CSATRDRVYNEQFF
TRBJ2-4 | TRBV15 | CATSRGKGLAENIQYF
TRBJ1-1 | TRBV27 | CASSMRVSTEAFF
TRBJ1-1 | TRBV28 | CASNWGGSNTEAFF
TRBJ2-3 | TRBV4-3 | CASSGGTSGSFSSTDTQYF
TRBJ1-3 | TRBV7-2 | CASSLGTIAGSGNTIYF
TRBJ2-1 | TRBV11-2 | CASSLARGGSNEQFF
TRBJ1-2 | TRBV9 | CASSVEWSQNYGYTF
TRBJ2-7 | TRBV28 | CASSLRDSYEQYF
TRBJ2-5 | TRBV19 | CASSISRLETQYF
TRBJ2-1 | TRBV20-1 | CSARLAGVYNEQFF
TRBJ2-1 | TRBV20-1 | CSLRRLAGLDEQFF
TRBJ2-1 | TRBV5-6 | CASSLQDNEQFF
TRBJ2-7 | TRBV5-1 | CASSLAGSYEQYF
TRBJ2-5 | TRBV11-2 | CASSYAGDGETQYF
TRBJ1-5 | TRBV18 | CASSPGGFRQGYSNQPQHF
TRBJ2-2 | TRBV20-1 | CSAIKDRYGGSLTGELFF
TRBJ2-3 | TRBV18 | CASSKTSPPGQGLTDTQYF
TRBJ1-2 | TRBV5-1 | CASSLDPSSGGYTF
TRBJ1-6 | TRBV7-8 | CASSVGQNNSPLHF
TRBJ1-5 | TRBV5-1 | CASSPGQANQPQHF
TRBJ2-3 | TRBV20-1 | CSARDTSKYTQYF
TRBJ2-1 | TRBV29-1 | CSAQIAGGARLLNEQFF
TRBJ2-5 | TRBV6-2/TRBV6-3 | CASSYLKTQYF
TRBJ1-5 | TRBV6-2/TRBV6-3 | CASSLTENSNQPQHF
TRBJ2-1 | TRBV7-2 | CASSPVVSGLPYNEQFF
TRBJ1-2 | TRBV7-2 | CASSLDSAGYTF
TRBJ2-1 | TRBV6-2/TRBV6-3 | CASSYRDSGTYSYNEQFF
TRBJ2-3 | TRBV10-3 | CAISQGPNRTDTQYF
TRBJ1-5 | TRBV29-1 | CSVGDTDQPQHF
TRBJ2-3 | TRBV7-2 | CASSAGQGPTDTQYF
TRBJ2-1 | TRBV12-3/TRBV12-4 | CASSLRVRDRVGEQFF
TRBJ1-5 | TRBV5-1 | CASSLGESGQPQHF
TRBJ1-5 | TRBV2 | CASSELGTWGHQPQHF
TRBJ2-2 | TRBV7-3 | CASSLMRTSGSNTGELFF
TRBJ2-3 | TRBV20-1 | CSARTTTDTQYF
TRBJ2-7 | TRBV20-1 | CSARAPSGRAWEQYF
TRBJ1-4 | TRBV10-3 | CAIQRGGNEKLFF
TRBJ2-3 | TRBV20-1 | CSASTSGVTDTQYF
TRBJ2-2 | TRBV5-4 | CASSSPGLGTRELFF
TRBJ2-2 | TRBV6-6 | CASSYRESAGELFF
TRBJ1-1 | TRBV25-1 | CASSENRAWNTEAFF